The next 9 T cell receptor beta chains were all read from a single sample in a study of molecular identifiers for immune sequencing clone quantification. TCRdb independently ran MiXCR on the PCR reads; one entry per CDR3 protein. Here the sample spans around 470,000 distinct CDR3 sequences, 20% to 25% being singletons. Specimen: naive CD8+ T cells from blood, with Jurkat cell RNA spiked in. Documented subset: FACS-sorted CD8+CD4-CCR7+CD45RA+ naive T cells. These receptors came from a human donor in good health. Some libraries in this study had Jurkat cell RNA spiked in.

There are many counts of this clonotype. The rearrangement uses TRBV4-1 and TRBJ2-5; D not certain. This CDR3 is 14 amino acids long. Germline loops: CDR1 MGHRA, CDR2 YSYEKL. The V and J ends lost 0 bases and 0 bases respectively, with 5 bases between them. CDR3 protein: CASSQDRHQETQYF. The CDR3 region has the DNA TGCGCCAGCAGCCAAGACAGGCACCAAGAGACCCAGTACTTC.

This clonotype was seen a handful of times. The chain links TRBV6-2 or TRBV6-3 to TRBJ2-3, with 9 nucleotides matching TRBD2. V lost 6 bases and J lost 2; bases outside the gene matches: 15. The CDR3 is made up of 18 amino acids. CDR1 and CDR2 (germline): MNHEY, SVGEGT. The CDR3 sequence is CASRPYTRTSAFTDTQYF. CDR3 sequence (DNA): TGTGCCAGCAGACCCTACACTAGGACTAGCGCCTTCACAGATACGCAGTATTTT.

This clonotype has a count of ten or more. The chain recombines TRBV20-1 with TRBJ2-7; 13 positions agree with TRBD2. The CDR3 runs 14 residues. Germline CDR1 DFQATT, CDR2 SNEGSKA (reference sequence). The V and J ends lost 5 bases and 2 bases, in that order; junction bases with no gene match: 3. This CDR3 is CSAHGTSGTYEQYF. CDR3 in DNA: TGCAGTGCTCACGGGACTAGCGGGACCTACGAGCAGTACTTC.

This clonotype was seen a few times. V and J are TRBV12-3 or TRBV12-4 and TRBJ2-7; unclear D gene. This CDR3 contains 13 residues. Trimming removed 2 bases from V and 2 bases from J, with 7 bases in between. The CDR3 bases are TGTGCCAGCAGTTTACACAGTCCCTACGAGCAGTACTTC. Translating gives CASSLHSPYEQYF.

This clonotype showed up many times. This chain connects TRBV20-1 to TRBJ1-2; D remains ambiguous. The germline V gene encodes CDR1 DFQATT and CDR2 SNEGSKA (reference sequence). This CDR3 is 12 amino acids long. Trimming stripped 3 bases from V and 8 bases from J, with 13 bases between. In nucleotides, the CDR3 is TGCAGTGCTAGGGGCAGCCCCGACGGCTACACCTTC. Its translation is CSARGSPDGYTF.

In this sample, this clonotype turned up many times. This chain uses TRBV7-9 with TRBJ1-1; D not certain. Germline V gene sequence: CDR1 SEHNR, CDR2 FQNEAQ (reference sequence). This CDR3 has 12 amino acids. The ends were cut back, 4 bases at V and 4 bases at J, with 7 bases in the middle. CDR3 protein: CASSYGRTEAFF. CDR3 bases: TGTGCCAGCAGCTACGGACGCACTGAAGCTTTCTTT.

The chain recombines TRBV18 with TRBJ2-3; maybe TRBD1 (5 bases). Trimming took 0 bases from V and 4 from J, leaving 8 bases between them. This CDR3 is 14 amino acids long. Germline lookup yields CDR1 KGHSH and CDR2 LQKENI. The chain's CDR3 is CASSPPAGPDTQYF. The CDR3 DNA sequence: TGTGCCAGCTCACCACCGGCAGGGCCAGATACGCAGTATTTT.

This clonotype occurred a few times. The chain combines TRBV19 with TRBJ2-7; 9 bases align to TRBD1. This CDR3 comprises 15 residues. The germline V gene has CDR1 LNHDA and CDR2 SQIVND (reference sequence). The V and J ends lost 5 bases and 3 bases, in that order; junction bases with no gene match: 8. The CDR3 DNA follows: TGTGCCAGTAGTTCCGGGGACAGGGAATACTACGAGCAGTACTTC. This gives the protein CASSSGDREYYEQYF. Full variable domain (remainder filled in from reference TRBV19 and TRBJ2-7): DGGITQSPKYLFRKEGQNVTLSCEQNLNHDAMYWYRQDPGQGLRLIYYSQIVNDFQKGDIAEGYSVSREKKESFPLTVTSAQKNPTAFYLCASSSGDREYYEQYFGPGTRLTVT.

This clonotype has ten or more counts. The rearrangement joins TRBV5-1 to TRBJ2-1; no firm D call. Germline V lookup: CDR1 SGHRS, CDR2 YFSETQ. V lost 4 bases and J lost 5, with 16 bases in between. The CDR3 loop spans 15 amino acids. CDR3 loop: CASSPALGTDNEQFF. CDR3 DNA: TGCGCCAGCAGCCCAGCGCTCGGAACCGACAATGAGCAGTTCTTC.